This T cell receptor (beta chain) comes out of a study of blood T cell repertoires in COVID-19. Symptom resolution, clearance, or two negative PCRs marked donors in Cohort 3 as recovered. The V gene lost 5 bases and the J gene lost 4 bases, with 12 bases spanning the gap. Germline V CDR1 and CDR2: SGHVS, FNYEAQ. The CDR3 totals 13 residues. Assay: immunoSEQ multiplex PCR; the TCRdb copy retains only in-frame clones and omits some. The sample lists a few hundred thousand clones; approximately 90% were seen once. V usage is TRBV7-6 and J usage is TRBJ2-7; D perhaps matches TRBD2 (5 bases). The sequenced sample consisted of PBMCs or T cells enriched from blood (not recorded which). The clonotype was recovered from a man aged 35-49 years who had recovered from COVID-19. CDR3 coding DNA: TGTGCCAGCAGCCAACCACCGGGGTACGAGCAGTACTTC. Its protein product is CASSQPPGYEQYF.